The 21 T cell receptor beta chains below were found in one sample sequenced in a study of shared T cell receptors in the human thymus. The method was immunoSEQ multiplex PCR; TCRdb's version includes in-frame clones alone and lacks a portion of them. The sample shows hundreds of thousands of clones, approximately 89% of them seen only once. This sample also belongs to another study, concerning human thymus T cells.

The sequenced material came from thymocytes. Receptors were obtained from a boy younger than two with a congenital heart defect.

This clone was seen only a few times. The chain's CDR3 is CASSEPLPGEKSEAFF. CDR3 bases: TGTGCCAGCAGTGAACCTCTCCCCGGGGAGAAGAGTGAAGCTTTCTTT. V is TRBV6-1 and J is TRBJ1-1, with D unresolved. The V gene's germline CDR1 is MNHNS and CDR2 SASEGT. V lost 2 bases to trimming and J lost 7 bases, with 20 bases between them. The CDR3 consists of 16 residues.

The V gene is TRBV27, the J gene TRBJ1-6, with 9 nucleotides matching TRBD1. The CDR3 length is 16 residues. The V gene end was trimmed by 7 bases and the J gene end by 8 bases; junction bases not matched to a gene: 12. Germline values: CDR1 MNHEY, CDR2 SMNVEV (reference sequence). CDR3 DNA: TGTGCCAGCACCATTACGGGGACAGGGCAATATTCACCCCTCCACTTT. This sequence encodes CASTITGTGQYSPLHF.

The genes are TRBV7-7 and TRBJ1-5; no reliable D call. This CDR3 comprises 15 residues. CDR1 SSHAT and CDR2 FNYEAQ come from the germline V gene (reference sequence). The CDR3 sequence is CASDGRDNSNQPQHF. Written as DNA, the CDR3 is TGTGCTAGCGACGGGAGAGACAATAGCAATCAGCCCCAGCATTTT.

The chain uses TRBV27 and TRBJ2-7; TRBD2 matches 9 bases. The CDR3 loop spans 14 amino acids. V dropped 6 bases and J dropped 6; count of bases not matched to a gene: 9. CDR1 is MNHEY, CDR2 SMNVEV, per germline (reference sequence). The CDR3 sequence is CASSNPRGGVEQYF. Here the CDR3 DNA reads TGTGCCAGCAGCAATCCGCGGGGGGGAGTCGAGCAGTACTTC.

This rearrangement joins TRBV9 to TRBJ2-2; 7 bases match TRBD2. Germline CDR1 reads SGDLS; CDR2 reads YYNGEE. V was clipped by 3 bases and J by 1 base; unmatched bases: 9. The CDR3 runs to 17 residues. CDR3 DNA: TGTGCCAGCAGCGCCTCCCCGGGACTAATGAACACCGGGGAGCTGTTTTTT. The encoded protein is CASSASPGLMNTGELFF.

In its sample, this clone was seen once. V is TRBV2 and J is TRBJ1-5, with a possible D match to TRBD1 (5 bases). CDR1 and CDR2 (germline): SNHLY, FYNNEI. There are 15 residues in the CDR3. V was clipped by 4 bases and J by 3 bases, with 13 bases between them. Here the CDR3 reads CASSGKGVTNQPQHF. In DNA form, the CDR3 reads TGTGCCAGCAGTGGCAAAGGGGTTACCAATCAGCCCCAGCATTTT. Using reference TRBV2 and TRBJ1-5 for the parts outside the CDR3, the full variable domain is EPEVTQTPSHQVTQMGQEVILRCVPISNHLYFYWYRQILGQKVEFLVSFYNNEISEKSEIFDDQFSVERPDGSNFTLKIRSTKLEDSAMYFCASSGKGVTNQPQHFGDGTRLSIL.

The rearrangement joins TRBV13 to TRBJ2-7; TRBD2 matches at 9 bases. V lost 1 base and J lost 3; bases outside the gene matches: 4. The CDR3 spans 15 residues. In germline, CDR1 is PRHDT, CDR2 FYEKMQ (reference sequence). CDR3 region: CASSLVREGLYEQYF. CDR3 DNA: TGTGCCAGCAGCTTAGTGCGGGAGGGCCTCTACGAGCAGTACTTC.

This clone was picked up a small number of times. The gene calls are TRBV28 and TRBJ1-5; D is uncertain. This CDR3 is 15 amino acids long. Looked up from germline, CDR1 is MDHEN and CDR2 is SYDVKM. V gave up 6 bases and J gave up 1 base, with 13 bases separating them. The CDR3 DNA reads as TGTGCCAGCAGGCCCGGTAGGAGGAGCAATCAGCCCCAGCATTTT. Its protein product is CASRPGRRSNQPQHF. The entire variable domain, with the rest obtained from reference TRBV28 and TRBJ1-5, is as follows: DVKVTQSSRYLVKRTGEKVFLECVQDMDHENMFWYRQDPGLGLRLIYFSYDVKMKEKGDIPEGYSVSREKKERFSLILESASTNQTSMYLCASRPGRRSNQPQHFGDGTRLSIL.

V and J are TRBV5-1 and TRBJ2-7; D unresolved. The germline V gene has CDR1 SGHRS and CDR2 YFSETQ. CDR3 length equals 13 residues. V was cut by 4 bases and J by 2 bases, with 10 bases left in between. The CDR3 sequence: CASSPGSTYEQYF. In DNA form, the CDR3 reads TGCGCCAGCAGCCCCGGGTCTACCTACGAGCAGTACTTC.

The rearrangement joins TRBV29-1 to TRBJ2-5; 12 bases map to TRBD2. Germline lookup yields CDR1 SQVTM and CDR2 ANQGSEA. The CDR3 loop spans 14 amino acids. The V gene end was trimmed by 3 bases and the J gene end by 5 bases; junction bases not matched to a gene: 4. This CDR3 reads CSVETSGRGETQYF. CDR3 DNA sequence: TGCAGCGTTGAGACTAGCGGGAGAGGGGAGACCCAGTACTTC.

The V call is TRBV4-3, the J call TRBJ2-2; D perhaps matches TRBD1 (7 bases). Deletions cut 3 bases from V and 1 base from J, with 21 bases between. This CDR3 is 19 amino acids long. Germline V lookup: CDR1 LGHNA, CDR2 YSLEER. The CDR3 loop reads CASSHLKGGRQGNTGELFF. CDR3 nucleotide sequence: TGCGCCAGCAGCCACCTAAAGGGAGGAAGACAGGGGAACACCGGGGAGCTGTTTTTT.

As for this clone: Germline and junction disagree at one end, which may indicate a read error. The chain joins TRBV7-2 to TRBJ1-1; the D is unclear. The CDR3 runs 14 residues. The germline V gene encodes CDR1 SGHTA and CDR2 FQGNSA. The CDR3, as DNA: TGTGCCAGCAGCGGTTATCGCGTGAATACTGAAGCTTTCTTT. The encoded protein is CASSGYRVNTEAFF.

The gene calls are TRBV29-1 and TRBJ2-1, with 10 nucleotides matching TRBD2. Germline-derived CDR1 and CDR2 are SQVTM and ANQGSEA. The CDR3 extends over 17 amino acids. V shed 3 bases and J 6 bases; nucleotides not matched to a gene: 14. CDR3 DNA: TGCAGCGTTGACCTGGAGCTACAGCGGGGGGGCTTCAATGAGCAGTTCTTC. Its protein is CSVDLELQRGGFNEQFF.

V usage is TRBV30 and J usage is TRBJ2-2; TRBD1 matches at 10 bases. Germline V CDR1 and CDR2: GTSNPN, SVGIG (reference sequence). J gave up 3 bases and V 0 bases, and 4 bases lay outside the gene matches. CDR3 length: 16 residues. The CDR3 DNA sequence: TGTGCCTGGAGTGTTGGGGGACAGGGGCACACCGGGGAGCTGTTTTTT. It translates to CAWSVGGQGHTGELFF.

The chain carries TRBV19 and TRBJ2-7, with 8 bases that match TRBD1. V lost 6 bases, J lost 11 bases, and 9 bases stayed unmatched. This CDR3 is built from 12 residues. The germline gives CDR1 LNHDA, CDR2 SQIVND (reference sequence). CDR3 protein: CASSLGTGPKYF. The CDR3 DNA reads TGTGCCAGTAGCCTCGGGACAGGACCTAAGTACTTC.

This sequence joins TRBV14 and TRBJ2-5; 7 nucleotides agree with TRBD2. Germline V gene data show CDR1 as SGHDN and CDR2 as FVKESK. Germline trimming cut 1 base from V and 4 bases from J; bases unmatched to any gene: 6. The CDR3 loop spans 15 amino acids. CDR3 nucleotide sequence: TGTGCCAGCAGCCAAGGGTTGGGGAGGGGAGAGACCCAGTACTTC. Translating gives CASSQGLGRGETQYF.

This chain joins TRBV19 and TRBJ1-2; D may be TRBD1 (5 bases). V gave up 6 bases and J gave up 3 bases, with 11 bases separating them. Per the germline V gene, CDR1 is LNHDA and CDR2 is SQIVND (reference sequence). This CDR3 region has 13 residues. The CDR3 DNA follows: TGTGCCAGTAGCCTGGGGCACTACTATGGCTACACCTTC. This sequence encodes CASSLGHYYGYTF.

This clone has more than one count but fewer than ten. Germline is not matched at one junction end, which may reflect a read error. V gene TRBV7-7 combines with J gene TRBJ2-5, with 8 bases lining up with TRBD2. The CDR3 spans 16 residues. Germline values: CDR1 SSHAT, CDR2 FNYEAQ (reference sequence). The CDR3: CASSPSGSLSREAQYF. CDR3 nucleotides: TGTGCCAGCAGCCCGAGCGGGAGCTTGTCCCGAGAGGCCCAGTACTTC.

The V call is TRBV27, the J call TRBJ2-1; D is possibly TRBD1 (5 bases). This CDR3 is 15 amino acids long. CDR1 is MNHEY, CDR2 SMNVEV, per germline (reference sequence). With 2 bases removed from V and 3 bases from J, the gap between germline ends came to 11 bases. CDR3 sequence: CASSLRGLYYNEQFF. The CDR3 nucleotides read TGTGCCAGCAGTTTAAGGGGCCTCTACTACAATGAGCAGTTCTTC.

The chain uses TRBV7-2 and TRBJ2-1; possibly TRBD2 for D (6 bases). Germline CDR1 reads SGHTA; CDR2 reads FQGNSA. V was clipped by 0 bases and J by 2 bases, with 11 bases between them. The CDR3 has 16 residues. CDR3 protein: CASSLAGGAAYNEQFF. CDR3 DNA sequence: TGTGCCAGCAGCTTAGCGGGGGGAGCGGCCTACAATGAGCAGTTCTTC.

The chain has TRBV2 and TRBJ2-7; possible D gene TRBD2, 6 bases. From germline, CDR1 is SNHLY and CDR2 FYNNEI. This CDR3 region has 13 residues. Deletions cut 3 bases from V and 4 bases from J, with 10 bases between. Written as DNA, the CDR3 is TGTGCCAGCAGTGATTCCGGAGGGTACGAGCAGTACTTC. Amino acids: CASSDSGGYEQYF.